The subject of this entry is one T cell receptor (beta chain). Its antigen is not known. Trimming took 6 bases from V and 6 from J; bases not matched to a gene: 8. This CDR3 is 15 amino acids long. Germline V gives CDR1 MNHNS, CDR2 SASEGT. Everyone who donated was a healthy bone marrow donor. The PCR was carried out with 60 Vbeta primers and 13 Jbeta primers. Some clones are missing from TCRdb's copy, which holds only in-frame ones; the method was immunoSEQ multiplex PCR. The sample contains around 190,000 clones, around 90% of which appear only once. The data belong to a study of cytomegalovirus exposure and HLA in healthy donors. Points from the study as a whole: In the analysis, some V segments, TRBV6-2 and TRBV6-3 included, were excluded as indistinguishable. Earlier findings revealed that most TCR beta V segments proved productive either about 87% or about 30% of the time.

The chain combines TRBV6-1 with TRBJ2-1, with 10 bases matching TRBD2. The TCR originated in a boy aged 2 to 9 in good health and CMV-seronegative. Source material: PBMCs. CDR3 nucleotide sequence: TGTGCCAGCAGAGGCGAGCGGGGGGGCCGCAATGAGCAGTTCTTC. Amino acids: CASRGERGGRNEQFF.